This T cell receptor (beta chain) was sequenced for a study of T cell repertoires in cytomegalovirus infection. The wider study: The authors used CMV epitopes that were HLA-C-restricted (recently identified) and HLA-B-restricted (well studied). TCR beta signatures that were public indicated CMV infection and matching HLA type.

V gave up 1 base and J gave up 5 bases, with 20 bases separating them. Germline-derived CDR1 and CDR2 are SGHTA and FQGNSA. The CDR3 covers 17 residues. Study findings and constraints: The ex vivo response was dominated by HLA-C-restricted CMV-specific TCR beta clonotypes. Summed public TCR beta family frequency identified CMV carriers bearing the relevant HLA.

A word on this clonotype: Its antigen is unidentified.

A single record per CDR3 protein comes from TCRdb applying MiXCR to the reads. The sample has approximately 65,000 distinct CDR3 sequences; over 20% are singletons. V and J are TRBV7-2 and TRBJ2-5, with a possible D match to TRBD1 (5 bases). The source was CD8+ T cells from cultured PBMCs, collected from culture after CMV antigen stimulation. The receptor comes from a human donor in good health (CMV status not recorded). Some clones in this sample may be carry-over from other donors' samples. The CDR3, as DNA: TGTGCCAGCAGCTTAGAGGTCTTCCCTAGGGGTGCGGAGACCCAGTACTTC. Translated: CASSLEVFPRGAETQYF.